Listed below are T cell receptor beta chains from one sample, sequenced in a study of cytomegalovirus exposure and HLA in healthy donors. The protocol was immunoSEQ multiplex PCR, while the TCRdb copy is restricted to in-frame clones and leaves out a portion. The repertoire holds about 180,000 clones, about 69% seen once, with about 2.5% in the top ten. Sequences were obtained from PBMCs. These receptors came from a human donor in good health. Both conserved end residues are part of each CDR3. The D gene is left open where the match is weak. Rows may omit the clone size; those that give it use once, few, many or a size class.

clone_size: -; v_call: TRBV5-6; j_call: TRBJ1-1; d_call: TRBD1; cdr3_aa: CASGNRGRRTEAFF; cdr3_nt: TGTGCCAGCGGTAACAGGGGGCGGAGGACTGAAGCTTTCTTT
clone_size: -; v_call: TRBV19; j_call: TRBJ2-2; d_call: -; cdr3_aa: CASSNEGLTGELFF; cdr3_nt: TGTGCCAGTAGTAATGAGGGTTTAACCGGGGAGCTGTTTTTT
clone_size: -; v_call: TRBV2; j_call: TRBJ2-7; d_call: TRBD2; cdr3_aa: CASSVTSGGPAVVHEQYF; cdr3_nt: TGTGCCAGCAGTGTAACTAGCGGGGGACCCGCCGTGGTCCACGAGCAGTACTTC
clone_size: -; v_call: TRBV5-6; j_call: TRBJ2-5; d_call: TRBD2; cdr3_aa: CASSLAGLAGRRETQYF; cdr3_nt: TGTGCCAGCAGCTTGGCCGGGCTAGCGGGGCGACGGGAGACCCAGTACTTC
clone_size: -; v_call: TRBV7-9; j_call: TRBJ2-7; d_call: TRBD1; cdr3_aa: CASSWDGQGNNYEQYF; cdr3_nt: TGTGCCAGCAGCTGGGATGGACAGGGGAATAATTACGAGCAGTACTTC
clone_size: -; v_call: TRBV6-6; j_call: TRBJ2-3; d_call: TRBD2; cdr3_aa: CASTRRGGEGDTQYF; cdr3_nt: TGTGCCAGCACCCGTCGGGGGGGGGAAGGAGATACGCAGTATTTT
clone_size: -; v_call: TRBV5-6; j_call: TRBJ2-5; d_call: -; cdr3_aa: CASSLAGRQETQYF; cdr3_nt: TGTGCCAGCAGCTTGGCGGGGAGGCAAGAGACCCAGTACTTC
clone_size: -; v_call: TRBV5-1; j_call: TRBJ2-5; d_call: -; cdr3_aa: CASSLDLSPQETQYF; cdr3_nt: TGCGCCAGCAGCTTGGACTTATCTCCTCAAGAGACCCAGTACTTC
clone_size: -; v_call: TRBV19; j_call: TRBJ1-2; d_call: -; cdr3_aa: CASTSQRHSYGYTF; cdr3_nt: TGTGCCAGTACCTCTCAGCGCCATTCATATGGCTACACCTTC
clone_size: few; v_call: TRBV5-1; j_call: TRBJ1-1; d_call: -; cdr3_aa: CASSPSGSEAFF; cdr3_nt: TGCGCCAGCAGCCCCAGTGGTTCTGAAGCTTTCTTT
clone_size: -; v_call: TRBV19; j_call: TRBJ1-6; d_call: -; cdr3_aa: CASSIARSSYNSPLHF; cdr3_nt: TGTGCCAGTAGTATAGCCCGGAGCTCCTATAATTCACCCCTCCACTTT
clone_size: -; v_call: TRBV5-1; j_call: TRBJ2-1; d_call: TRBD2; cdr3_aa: CASSLAGLDYNEQFF; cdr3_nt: TGCGCCAGCAGCTTGGCGGGACTAGACTACAATGAGCAGTTCTTC
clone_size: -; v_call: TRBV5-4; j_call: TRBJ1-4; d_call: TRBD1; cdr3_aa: CAGSLNAGGTNEKLFF; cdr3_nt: TGTGCCGGCAGCTTGAACGCAGGGGGCACTAATGAAAAACTGTTTTTT
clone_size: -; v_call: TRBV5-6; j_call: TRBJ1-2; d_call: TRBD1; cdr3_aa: CASSLGDRGGYTF; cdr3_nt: TGTGCCAGCAGCTTGGGGGACAGGGGTGGCTACACCTTC
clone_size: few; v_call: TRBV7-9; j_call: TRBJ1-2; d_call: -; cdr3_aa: CASSLAPTAFYGYTF; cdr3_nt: TGTGCCAGCAGCTTAGCGCCGACAGCGTTCTATGGCTACACCTTC